This T cell receptor (beta chain) derives from a study of T-cell reconstitution after alpha-beta-depleted transplantation in children. Molecular barcoding with unique molecular identifiers was used for the TCRbeta library. TCRdb fed the PCR reads into MiXCR, producing one record per CDR3 protein. The sample lists some 240,000 distinct CDR3 sequences, 12% occurring once. The CDR3 covers 16 residues. Per the germline V gene, CDR1 is SGHRS and CDR2 is YFSETQ. V shed 8 bases and J shed 6 bases, with 27 bases lying between them. The sample holds a few counts of this clonotype. This TCR derives from a human donor who donated a stem cell graft to a child with acute lymphoblastic leukemia. The chain recombines TRBV5-1 with TRBJ2-7; perhaps TRBD1 as D (6 bases). The specimen was PBMCs from the stem cell graft donor, collected from the stem cell graft. The CDR3 DNA is TGCGCCAGTTCAGAGAACAGGGTATCCTCGACGAGCGAGCAGTACTTC. Its protein is CASSENRVSSTSEQYF. Based on the CDR3 plus reference TRBV5-1 and TRBJ2-7, the full variable domain is KAGVTQTPRYLIKTRGQQVTLSCSPISGHRSVSWYQQTPGQGLQFLFEYFSETQRNKGNFPGRFSGRQFSNSRSEMNVSTLELGDSALYLCASSENRVSSTSEQYFGPGTRLTVT.